This T cell receptor beta chain was recovered during a study of PD-L1 blockade in urothelial cancer. Study in general: At 3 weeks after treatment start (second dose) and again at 6 weeks, blood was analyzed. T cell content in blood samples showed a median of about 140,000. General study points: Tumor-associated clones in blood expanded more at 3 weeks in durable-benefit patients.

V was clipped by 5 bases and J by 6 bases; unmatched bases: 2. There are 13 residues in the CDR3. The germline CDR1 and CDR2 sequences are MDHEN and SYDVKM. Time point in this sample: pretreatment peripheral blood. Sequencing was performed with immunoSEQ multiplex PCR; in TCRdb, only in-frame clones are kept and a portion is missing. Here the sample spans roughly 50,000 clones, roughly 89% being singletons. This clone has only one observation. Its antigen is unidentified. Sequenced here: PBMCs, sampled around atezolizumab (anti-PD-L1) treatment. The source is a woman aged 55 to 70 with urothelial cancer. The V and J genes are TRBV28 and TRBJ1-5; 9 bases fit TRBD1. CDR3 bases: TGTGCCAGCAGTACAGGGGGCACTCAGCCCCAGCATTTT. Encoded protein: CASSTGGTQPQHF.